What follows are 10 T cell receptor beta chains derived from one specimen sequenced in a study of spatial heterogeneity in lung cancer. A single record per CDR3 protein comes from TCRdb applying MiXCR to the 5' RACE reads. The data contain tens of thousands of distinct CDR3 sequences, more than 15% of them singletons. The time point denotes: sample taken at primary tumor resection. Sequencing covered unsorted whole RNA taken from tumor, nontumor lung or frozen PBMC. Specimen: PBMCs, collected at surgery. These receptors all come from a male donor with early-stage non-small cell lung cancer.

The sample holds many counts of this clonotype. V usage is TRBV28 and J usage is TRBJ2-2; D call uncertain. Germline assignment: CDR1 MDHEN and CDR2 SYDVKM. V gave up 2 bases and J gave up 1 base, with 11 bases separating them. The CDR3 covers 16 residues. CDR3 in amino acids: CASSLGRIRNTGELFF. CDR3 DNA: TGTGCCAGCAGTTTAGGCAGAATTAGGAACACCGGGGAGCTGTTTTTT.

The rearrangement links TRBV7-8 to TRBJ2-5, with TRBD2 as a possible D gene (6 bases). The ends were cut back, 5 bases at V and 2 bases at J, with 15 bases in the middle. The CDR3 consists of 15 residues. Germline values: CDR1 SGHVS, CDR2 FQNEAQ. The CDR3 spells CASSSSGGRQETQYF. The DNA of the CDR3 is TGTGCCAGCAGCAGTAGTGGAGGGAGGCAAGAGACCCAGTACTTC.

This clonotype was counted between two and nine times. The chain carries TRBV28 and TRBJ2-1, with 10 positions matching TRBD2. V lost 6 bases and J lost 5; bases outside the gene matches: 4. Germline-derived CDR1 and CDR2 are MDHEN and SYDVKM. CDR3 length equals 14 residues. Written as DNA, the CDR3 is TGTGCCAGCAGGCGACTAGCGGGTAACAATGAGCAGTTCTTC. It specifies CASRRLAGNNEQFF. The variable domain in full, completed from reference TRBV28 and TRBJ2-1, reads DVKVTQSSRYLVKRTGEKVFLECVQDMDHENMFWYRQDPGLGLRLIYFSYDVKMKEKGDIPEGYSVSREKKERFSLILESASTNQTSMYLCASRRLAGNNEQFFGPGTRLTVL.

V usage is TRBV30 and J usage is TRBJ1-1; possibly TRBD1 for D (5 bases). The CDR3 is made up of 14 amino acids. CDR1 GTSNPN and CDR2 SVGIG come from the germline V gene (reference sequence). The V and J ends lost 3 bases and 5 bases respectively, with 16 bases between them. The CDR3 nucleotides read TGTGCCTGGAGCTCTACTTCGTGGGGGACTGAAGCTTTCTTT. Its translation: CAWSSTSWGTEAFF.

The gene calls are TRBV3-1 and TRBJ1-4; the D gene is possibly TRBD1 (6 bases). Per germline, CDR1 LGHDT and CDR2 YNNKEL (reference sequence). Trimming pared 0 bases from V and 7 bases from J, leaving 18 bases between. The CDR3 extends over 17 amino acids. Written as DNA, the CDR3 is TGTGCCAGCAGCCAAGATCCCCCCGGGGGGCGCAGTGAAAAACTGTTTTTT. This translates into CASSQDPPGGRSEKLFF. Drawing the rest from reference TRBV3-1 and TRBJ1-4, the complete variable domain is DTAVSQTPKYLVTQMGNDKSIKCEQNLGHDTMYWYKQDSKKFLKIMFSYNNKELIINETVPNRFSPKSPDKAHLNLHINSLELGDSAVYFCASSQDPPGGRSEKLFFGSGTQLSVL.

At least ten counts were recorded for this clonotype. V gene TRBV28 combines with J gene TRBJ2-4; TRBD2 aligns across 10 bases. V was clipped by 5 bases and J by 0 bases; unmatched bases: 7. CDR1 is MDHEN and CDR2 is SYDVKM in the germline V gene. The CDR3 contains 17 residues. The CDR3 sequence: CASSQGLAVLAKNIQYF. The CDR3 nucleotides are TGTGCCAGCAGTCAAGGACTAGCGGTTCTAGCCAAAAACATTCAGTACTTC.

This clonotype was found a few times. The CDR3: CASTNIRDNNYEQYF. The CDR3 DNA is TGTGCCAGCACCAACATCCGGGACAACAACTACGAGCAGTACTTC. This chain links TRBV6-2 or TRBV6-3 with TRBJ2-7; D perhaps matches TRBD1 (6 bases). Per germline, CDR1 MNHEY and CDR2 SVGEGT. The CDR3 loop spans 15 amino acids. Trimming removed 7 bases from V and 3 bases from J, with 19 bases in between.

This clonotype was observed a handful of times. The J gene is TRBJ1-4, the V gene TRBV6-6; 8 bases fit TRBD1. Germline V gene data show CDR1 as MNHNY and CDR2 as SVGAGI (reference sequence). The CDR3 is made up of 16 amino acids. V gave up 2 bases and J gave up 8 bases; unmatched junction bases: 10. The CDR3 spells CASSYRDRPMREKLFF. CDR3 bases: TGTGCCAGCAGTTACAGGGACAGGCCGATGAGGGAAAAACTGTTTTTT.

The rearrangement links TRBV7-9 to TRBJ2-3; D remains ambiguous. CDR1 SEHNR and CDR2 FQNEAQ come from the germline V gene (reference sequence). This CDR3 is 12 amino acids long. The germline V and J ends were trimmed by 4 bases and 4 bases, with 6 bases remaining between them. The CDR3 DNA reads TGTGCCAGCAGCTCCCGTTCAGATACGCAGTATTTT. This sequence encodes CASSSRSDTQYF. Supplemented by reference TRBV7-9 and TRBJ2-3, the full variable domain reads DTGVSQNPRHKITKRGQNVTFRCDPISEHNRLYWYRQTLGQGPEFLTYFQNEAQLEKSRLLSDRFSAERPKGSFSTLEIQRTEQGDSAMYLCASSSRSDTQYFGPGTRLTVL.

The gene calls are TRBV6-2 or TRBV6-3 and TRBJ2-2; the D gene is possibly TRBD2 (5 bases). Trimming took 0 bases from V and 0 from J, leaving 8 bases between them. Germline loops: CDR1 MNHEY, CDR2 SVGEGT. There are 16 residues in the CDR3. As DNA, the CDR3 is TGTGCCAGCAGTTACTCGACCGGGACGAACACCGGGGAGCTGTTTTTT. Amino acid sequence: CASSYSTGTNTGELFF.